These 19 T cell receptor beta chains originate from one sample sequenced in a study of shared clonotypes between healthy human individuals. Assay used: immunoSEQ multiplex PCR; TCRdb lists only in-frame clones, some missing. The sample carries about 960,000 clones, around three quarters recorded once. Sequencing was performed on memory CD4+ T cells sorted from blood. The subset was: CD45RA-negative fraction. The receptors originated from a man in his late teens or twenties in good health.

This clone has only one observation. CDR3 DNA: TGTGCCAGCAACACGGGGGGAAGTAAAGCTTTCTTT. Residues: CASNTGGSKAFF. This chain connects TRBV6-5 to TRBJ1-1; TRBD1 might be the D (5 bases). Trimming removed 7 bases at V and 9 bases at J, with 15 bases between. There are 12 residues in the CDR3. Germline V CDR1 and CDR2: MNHEY, SVGAGI.

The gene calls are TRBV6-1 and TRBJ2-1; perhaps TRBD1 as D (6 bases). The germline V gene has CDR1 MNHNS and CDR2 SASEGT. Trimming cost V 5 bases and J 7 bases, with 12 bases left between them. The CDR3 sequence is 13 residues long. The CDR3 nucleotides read TGTGCCAGCAGTATTCCCAGGGGTAATGAGCAGTTCTTC. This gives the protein CASSIPRGNEQFF.

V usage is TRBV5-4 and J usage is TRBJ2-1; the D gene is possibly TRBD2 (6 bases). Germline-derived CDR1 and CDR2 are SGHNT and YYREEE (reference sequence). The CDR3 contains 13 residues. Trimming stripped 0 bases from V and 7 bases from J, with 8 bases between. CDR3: CASSLVGGNEQFF. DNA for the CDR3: TGTGCCAGCAGCTTGGTCGGGGGTAATGAGCAGTTCTTC.

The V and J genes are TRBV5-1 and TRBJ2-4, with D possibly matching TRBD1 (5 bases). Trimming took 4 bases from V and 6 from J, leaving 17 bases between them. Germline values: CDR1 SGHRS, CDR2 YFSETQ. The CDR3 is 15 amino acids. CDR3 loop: CASSLIAGSANIQYF. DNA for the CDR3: TGCGCCAGCAGCCTGATCGCAGGGTCTGCAAACATTCAGTACTTC.

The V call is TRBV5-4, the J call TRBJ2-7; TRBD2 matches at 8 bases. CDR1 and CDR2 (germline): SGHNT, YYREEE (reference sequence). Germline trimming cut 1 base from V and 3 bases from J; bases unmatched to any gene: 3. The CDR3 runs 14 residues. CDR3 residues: CASSLSGGDYEQYF. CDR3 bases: TGTGCCAGCAGCTTGTCGGGAGGGGACTACGAGCAGTACTTC.

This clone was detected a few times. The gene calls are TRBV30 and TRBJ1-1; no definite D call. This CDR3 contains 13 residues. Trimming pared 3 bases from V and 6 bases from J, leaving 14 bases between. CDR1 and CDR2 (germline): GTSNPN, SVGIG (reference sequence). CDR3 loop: CAWSPSVGSEAFF. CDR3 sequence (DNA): TGTGCCTGGAGCCCCTCAGTGGGCTCTGAAGCTTTCTTT.

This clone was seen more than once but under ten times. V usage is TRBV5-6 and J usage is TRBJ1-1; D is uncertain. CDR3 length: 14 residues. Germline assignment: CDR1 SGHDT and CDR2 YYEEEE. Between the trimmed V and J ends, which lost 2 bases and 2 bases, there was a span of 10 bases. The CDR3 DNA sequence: TGTGCCAGCAGCTTTTTAGGGATTAACACTGAAGCTTTCTTT. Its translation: CASSFLGINTEAFF.

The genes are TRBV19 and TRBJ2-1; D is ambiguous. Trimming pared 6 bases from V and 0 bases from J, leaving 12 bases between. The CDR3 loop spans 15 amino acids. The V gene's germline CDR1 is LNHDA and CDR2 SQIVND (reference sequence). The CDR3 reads CASRGPWSSYNEQFF. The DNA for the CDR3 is TGTGCCAGTAGGGGTCCGTGGAGCTCCTACAATGAGCAGTTCTTC.

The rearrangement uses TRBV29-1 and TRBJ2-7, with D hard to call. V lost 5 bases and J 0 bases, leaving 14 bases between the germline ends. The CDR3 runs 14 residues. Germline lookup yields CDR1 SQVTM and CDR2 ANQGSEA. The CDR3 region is CSVFTDRSSYEQYF. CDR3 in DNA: TGCAGCGTTTTCACGGACCGTAGCTCCTACGAGCAGTACTTC.

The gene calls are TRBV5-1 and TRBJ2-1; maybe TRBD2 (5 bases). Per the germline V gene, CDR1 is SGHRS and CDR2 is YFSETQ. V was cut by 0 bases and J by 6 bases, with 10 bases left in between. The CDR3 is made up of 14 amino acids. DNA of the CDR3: TGCGCCAGCAGCTTGGCTTTGCGGGTCAATGAGCAGTTCTTC. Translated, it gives CASSLALRVNEQFF.

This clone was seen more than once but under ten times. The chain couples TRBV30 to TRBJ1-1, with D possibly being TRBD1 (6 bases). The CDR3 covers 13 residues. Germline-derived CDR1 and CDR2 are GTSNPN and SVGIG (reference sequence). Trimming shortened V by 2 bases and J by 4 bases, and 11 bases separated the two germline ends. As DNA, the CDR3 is TGTGCCTGGAGTCGACAGGTACGCACTGAAGCTTTCTTT. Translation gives CAWSRQVRTEAFF.

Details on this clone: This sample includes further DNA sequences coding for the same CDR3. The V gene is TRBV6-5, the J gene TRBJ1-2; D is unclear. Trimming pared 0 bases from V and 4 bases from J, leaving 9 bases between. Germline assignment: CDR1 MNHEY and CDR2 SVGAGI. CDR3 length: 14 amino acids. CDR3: CASSYSRGIYGYTF. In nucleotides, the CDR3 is TGTGCCAGCAGTTACTCGAGAGGGATCTATGGCTACACCTTC.

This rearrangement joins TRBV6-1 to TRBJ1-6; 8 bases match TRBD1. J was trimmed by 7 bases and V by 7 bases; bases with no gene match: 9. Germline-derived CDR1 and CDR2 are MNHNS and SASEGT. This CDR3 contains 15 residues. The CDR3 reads CASTKDRDGNSPLHF. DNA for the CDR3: TGTGCCAGCACCAAGGACAGGGATGGGAATTCACCCCTCCACTTT.

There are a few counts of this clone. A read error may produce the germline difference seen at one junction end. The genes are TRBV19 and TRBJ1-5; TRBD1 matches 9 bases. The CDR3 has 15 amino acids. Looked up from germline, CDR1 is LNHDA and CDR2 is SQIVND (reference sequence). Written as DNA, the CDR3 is TGTGCCAGTAGTATAGGGACAGGGGCTAATCGGCCCCAGCATTTT. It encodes CASSIGTGANRPQHF.

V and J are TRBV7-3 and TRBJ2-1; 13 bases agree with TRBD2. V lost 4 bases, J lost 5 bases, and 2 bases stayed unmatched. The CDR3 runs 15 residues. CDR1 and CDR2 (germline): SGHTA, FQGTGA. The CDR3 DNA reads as TGTGCCAGCAGCTGGGGACTAGCGGGACACAATGAGCAGTTCTTC. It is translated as CASSWGLAGHNEQFF.

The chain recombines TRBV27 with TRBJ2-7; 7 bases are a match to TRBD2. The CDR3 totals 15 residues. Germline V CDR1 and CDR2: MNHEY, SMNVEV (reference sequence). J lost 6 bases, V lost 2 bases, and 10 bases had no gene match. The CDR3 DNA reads TGTGCCAGCAGTTTAAGGGTCAGCGGCGGGAGCGAGCAGTACTTC. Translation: CASSLRVSGGSEQYF.

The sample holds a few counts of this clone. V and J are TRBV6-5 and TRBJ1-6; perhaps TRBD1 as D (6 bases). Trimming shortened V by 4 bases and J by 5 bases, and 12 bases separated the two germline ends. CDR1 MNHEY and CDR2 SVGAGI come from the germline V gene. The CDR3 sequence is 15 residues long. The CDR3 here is CASSWAGDNNSPLHF. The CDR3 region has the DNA TGTGCCAGCAGTTGGGCAGGGGACAATAATTCACCCCTCCACTTT.

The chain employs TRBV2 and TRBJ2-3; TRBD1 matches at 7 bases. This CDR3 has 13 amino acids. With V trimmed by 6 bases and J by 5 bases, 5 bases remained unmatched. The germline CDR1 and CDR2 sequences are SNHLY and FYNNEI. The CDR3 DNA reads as TGTGCCAGCAGCTTAGGGGGCAGAGATACGCAGTATTTT. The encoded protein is CASSLGGRDTQYF.

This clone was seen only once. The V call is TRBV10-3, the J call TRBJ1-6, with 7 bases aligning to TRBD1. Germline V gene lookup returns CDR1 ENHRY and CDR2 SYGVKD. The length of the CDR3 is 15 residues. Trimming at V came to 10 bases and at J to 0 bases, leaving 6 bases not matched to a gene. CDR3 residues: CATATGSSYNSPLHF. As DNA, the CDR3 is TGTGCCACCGCGACAGGGAGCTCCTATAATTCACCCCTCCACTTT.